This TCR beta chain was sequenced during a study of shared clonotypes between healthy human individuals. Study-wide background: Donor ages ranged 18 to 49 years: a couple of women, a few men.

Whole-study results and caveats: The researchers took only blood, and tissue repertoires probably look different.

The CDR3 is 14 residues long. V shed 5 bases and J shed 1 base, with 8 bases lying between them. Germline V gene sequence: CDR1 LGHNA, CDR2 YNFKEQ. Around 100 million PBMCs were counted before genomic DNA extraction. Details on this clone: Its antigen is still unknown.

Libraries were prepared by immunoSEQ multiplex PCR; TCRdb keeps only in-frame clonotypes and omits some of them. The repertoire includes hundreds of thousands of clones, around 77% of them detected once, and approximately 12% sits in the top ten. The TCR sequence derives from a woman aged 35 to 49 in good health. Some clones in this sample may be carry-over from other donors' samples. V usage is TRBV4-2 and J usage is TRBJ2-2; D remains ambiguous. Sample: PBMCs. The CDR3 protein is CASSLMGNTGELFF. The CDR3 coding sequence is TGTGCCAGCAGCTTAATGGGGAACACCGGGGAGCTGTTTTTT.